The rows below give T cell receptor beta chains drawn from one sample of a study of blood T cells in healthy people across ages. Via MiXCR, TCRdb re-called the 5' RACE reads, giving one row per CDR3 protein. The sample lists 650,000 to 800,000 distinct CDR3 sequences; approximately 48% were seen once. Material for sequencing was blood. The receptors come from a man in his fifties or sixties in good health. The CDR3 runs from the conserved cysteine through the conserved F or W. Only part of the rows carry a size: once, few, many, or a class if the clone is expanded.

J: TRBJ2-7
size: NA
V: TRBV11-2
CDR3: CASSLNRDTHYEQYF

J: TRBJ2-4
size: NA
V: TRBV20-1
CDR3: CSASDRGMAKNIQYF

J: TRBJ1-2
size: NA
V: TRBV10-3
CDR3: CAISEQNYGYTF

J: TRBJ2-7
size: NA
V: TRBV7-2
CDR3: CASSLAHGLASSYEQYF

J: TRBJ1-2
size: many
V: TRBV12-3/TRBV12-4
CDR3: CASRTTDRSDYGYTF

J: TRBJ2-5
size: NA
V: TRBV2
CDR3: CASSHAAGGRSDQETQYF

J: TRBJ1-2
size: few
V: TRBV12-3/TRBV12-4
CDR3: CASRTPNYGYTF

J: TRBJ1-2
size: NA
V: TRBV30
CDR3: CAWSVNYGYTF

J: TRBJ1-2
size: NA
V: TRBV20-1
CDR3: CSATNSANYGYTF

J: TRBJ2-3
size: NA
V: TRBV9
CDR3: CASSVDRVDTQYF

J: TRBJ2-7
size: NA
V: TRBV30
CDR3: CAWSRTTYYEQYF

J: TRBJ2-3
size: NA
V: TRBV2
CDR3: CASSTKGSTDTQYF

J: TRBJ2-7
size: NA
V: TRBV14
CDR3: CASSQTGERYEQYF

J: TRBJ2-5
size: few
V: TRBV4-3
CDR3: CASSHTSTGGRETQYF

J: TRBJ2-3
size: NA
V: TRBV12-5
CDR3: CASGTRDLPTQYF

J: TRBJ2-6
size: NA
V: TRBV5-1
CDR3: CASSFRQGTGGANVLTF

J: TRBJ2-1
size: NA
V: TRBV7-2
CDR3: CASRLGSGGLYEQFF

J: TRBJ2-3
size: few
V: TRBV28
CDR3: CASSNPADTQYF